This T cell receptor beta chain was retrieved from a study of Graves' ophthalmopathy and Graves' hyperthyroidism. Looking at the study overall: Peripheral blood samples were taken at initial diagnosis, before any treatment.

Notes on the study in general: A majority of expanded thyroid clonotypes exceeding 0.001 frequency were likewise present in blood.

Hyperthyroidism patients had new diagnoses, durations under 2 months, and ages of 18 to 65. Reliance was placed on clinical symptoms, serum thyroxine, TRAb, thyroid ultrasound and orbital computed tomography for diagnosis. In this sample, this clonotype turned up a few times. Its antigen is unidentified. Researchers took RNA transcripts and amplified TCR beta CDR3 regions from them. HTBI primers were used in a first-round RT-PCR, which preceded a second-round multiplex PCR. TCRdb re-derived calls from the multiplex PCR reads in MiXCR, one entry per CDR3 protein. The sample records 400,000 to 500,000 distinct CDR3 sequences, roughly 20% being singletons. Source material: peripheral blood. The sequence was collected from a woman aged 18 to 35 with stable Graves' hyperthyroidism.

CDR3 loop: CASRAPAQGIFEAFF. CDR3 bases: TGTGCCAGCAGGGCCCCCGCTCAGGGCATTTTTGAAGCTTTCTTT. The chain links TRBV6-1 to TRBJ1-1, with D tentatively TRBD1 (5 bases). The V end lost 6 bases, the J end lost 7 bases, and 21 bases lay between the germline ends. The CDR3 extends over 15 amino acids. Germline CDR1 reads MNHNS; CDR2 reads SASEGT.